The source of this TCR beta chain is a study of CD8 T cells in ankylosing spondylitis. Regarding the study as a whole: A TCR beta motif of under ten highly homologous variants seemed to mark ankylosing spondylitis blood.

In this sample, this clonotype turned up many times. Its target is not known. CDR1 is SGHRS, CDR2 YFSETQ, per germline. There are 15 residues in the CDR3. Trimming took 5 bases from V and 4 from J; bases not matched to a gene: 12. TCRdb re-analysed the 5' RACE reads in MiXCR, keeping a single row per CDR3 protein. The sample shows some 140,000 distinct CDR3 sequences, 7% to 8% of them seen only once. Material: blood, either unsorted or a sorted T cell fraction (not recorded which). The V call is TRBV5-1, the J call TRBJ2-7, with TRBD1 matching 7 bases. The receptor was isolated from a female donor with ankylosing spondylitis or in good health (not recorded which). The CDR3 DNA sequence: TGCGCCAGCAGGAATAACCCGGGACAGTTGTACGAGCAGTACTTC. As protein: CASRNNPGQLYEQYF.